The entry below describes one T cell receptor beta chain. Its antigen is as yet unknown. The data stem from a study of CD8 T cell repertoires and HIV-1 epitope variants. The CDR3 loop spans 14 amino acids. Trimming left V 7 bases short and J 1 base short, with 13 bases between. CDR1 is SEHNR, CDR2 FQNEAQ, per germline (reference sequence). Using immunoSEQ multiplex PCR, the repertoire was profiled, and TCRdb retains in-frame clones only, with some absent. The sample has about 5,000 clones, roughly 60% seen once; the top ten hold around 40%. This chain links TRBV7-9 with TRBJ1-1; TRBD1 is a possible D gene (6 bases). The material sequenced was cultured CD8+ T cells derived from PBMCs. This receptor was obtained from a male donor with HIV. The CDR3 region is CASTQGLKNTEAFF. The DNA for the CDR3 is TGTGCCAGCACCCAGGGGCTAAAGAACACTGAAGCTTTCTTT.